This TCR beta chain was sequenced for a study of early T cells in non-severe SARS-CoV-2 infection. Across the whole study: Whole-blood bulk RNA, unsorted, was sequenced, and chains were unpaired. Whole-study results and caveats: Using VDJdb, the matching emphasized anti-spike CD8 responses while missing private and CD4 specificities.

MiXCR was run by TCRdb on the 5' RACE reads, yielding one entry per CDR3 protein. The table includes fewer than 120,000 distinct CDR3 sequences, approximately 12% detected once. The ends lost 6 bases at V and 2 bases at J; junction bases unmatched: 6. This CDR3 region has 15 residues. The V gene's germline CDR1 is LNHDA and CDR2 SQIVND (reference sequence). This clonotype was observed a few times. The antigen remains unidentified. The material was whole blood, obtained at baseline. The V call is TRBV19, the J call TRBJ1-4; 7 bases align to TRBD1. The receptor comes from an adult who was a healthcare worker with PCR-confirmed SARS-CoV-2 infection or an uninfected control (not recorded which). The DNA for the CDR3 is TGTGCCAGTAGACTCGGGACAGCTACTAATGAAAAACTGTTTTTT. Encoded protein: CASRLGTATNEKLFF.